These 30 T cell receptor beta chains were all obtained from the same sample, sequenced in a study of CD8 T cells in Susac syndrome. RNA was extracted with the RNeasy kit, and a quantity of 0.5 to 1 ug was reverse transcribed using random hexamers. TCRdb used MiXCR to reprocess the immunoSEQ multiplex PCR reads, holding one entry per CDR3 protein. The table shows 150,000 to 200,000 distinct CDR3 sequences, with around 90% occurring only once. Sample: CD4+ T cells from PBMCs. The receptors originated from a human donor in good health.

This chain connects TRBV16 to TRBJ1-4, with a tentative D call TRBD1 (6 bases). CDR3 length equals 13 residues. Germline V CDR1 and CDR2: KGHSY, FQNENV. V dropped 2 bases and J dropped 8 bases, with 9 bases sitting between them. The CDR3 reads CASSQRQVEKLFF. Written as DNA, the CDR3 is TGTGCCAGCAGCCAACGACAGGTAGAAAAACTGTTTTTT.

This rearrangement joins TRBV20-1 to TRBJ1-1, with TRBD1 matching over 10 bases. The germline CDR1 and CDR2 sequences are DFQATT and SNEGSKA (reference sequence). V lost 6 bases and J lost 5; bases outside the gene matches: 6. CDR3 length: 13 amino acids. CDR3 nucleotides: TGCAGTGCCTACGACAGGGGGCGAACTGAAGCTTTCTTT. It specifies CSAYDRGRTEAFF.

The CDR3 is CASSPSGGNEQFF. Written as DNA, the CDR3 is TGTGCCAGCAGCCCTAGCGGAGGGAATGAGCAGTTCTTC. This rearrangement joins TRBV7-9 to TRBJ2-1; 7 bases are shared with TRBD2. Germline V gives CDR1 SEHNR, CDR2 FQNEAQ (reference sequence). V gave up 5 bases and J gave up 7 bases; unmatched junction bases: 5. The CDR3 is 13 residues long.

The rearrangement uses TRBV6-2 or TRBV6-3 and TRBJ2-1; D perhaps matches TRBD2 (6 bases). The germline V gene encodes CDR1 MNHEY and CDR2 SVGEGT. CDR3 size: 15 residues. V lost 0 bases, J lost 7 bases, and 13 bases lay in between. The CDR3 sequence: CASSYSIQGGNEQFF. The CDR3 bases are TGTGCCAGCAGTTACTCGATTCAGGGAGGAAATGAGCAGTTCTTC.

The rearrangement joins TRBV7-2 to TRBJ1-6, with D possibly matching TRBD1 (5 bases). The CDR3 length is 15 residues. Per the germline V gene, CDR1 is SGHTA and CDR2 is FQGNSA. V lost 1 base to trimming and J lost 5 bases, with 9 bases between them. CDR3 residues: CASSLGGWDNSPLHF. In nucleotides, the CDR3 is TGTGCCAGCAGCTTAGGGGGCTGGGATAATTCACCCCTCCACTTT.

The DNA of the CDR3 is TGTGCCAGCAGCTTATGGGGAGGGAACACTGAAGCTTTCTTT. Translation: CASSLWGGNTEAFF. The chain recombines TRBV7-2 with TRBJ1-1; the D is unclear. The germline V and J ends were trimmed by 2 bases and 1 base, with 8 bases remaining between them. The germline CDR1 and CDR2 sequences are SGHTA and FQGNSA. This CDR3 comprises 14 residues. Complete variable domain (other parts from reference TRBV7-2 and TRBJ1-1): GAGVSQSPSNKVTEKGKDVELRCDPISGHTALYWYRQSLGQGLEFLIYFQGNSAPDKSGLPSDRFSAERTGGSVSTLTIQRTQQEDSAVYLCASSLWGGNTEAFFGQGTRLTVV.

This chain links TRBV6-1 with TRBJ1-5, with a weak D call TRBD1 (5 bases). In germline, CDR1 is MNHNS, CDR2 SASEGT. With 6 bases removed from V and 7 bases from J, the gap between germline ends came to 13 bases. The CDR3 runs to 13 residues. The CDR3 sequence is CASREGSAQPQHF. The CDR3 bases are TGTGCCAGCAGGGAGGGGTCTGCCCAGCCCCAGCATTTT.

V and J are TRBV4-1 and TRBJ2-5; TRBD2 aligns across 9 bases. CDR1 MGHRA and CDR2 YSYEKL come from the germline V gene. CDR3 length: 16 residues. With 5 bases clipped from V and 1 base from J, the junction kept 8 bases outside the gene matches. CDR3 region: CASSFGTSPPQETQYF. CDR3 in DNA: TGCGCCAGCAGCTTTGGGACTAGCCCTCCCCAAGAGACCCAGTACTTC.

This chain connects TRBV20-1 to TRBJ2-7, with 10 bases lining up with TRBD1. J was trimmed by 4 bases and V by 0 bases; bases with no gene match: 6. Germline CDR1 is DFQATT and CDR2 is SNEGSKA (reference sequence). CDR3 length equals 15 residues. The CDR3 here is CSARDARQGAYEQYF. CDR3 in DNA: TGCAGTGCTAGAGATGCCCGACAGGGGGCGTACGAGCAGTACTTC.

V usage is TRBV7-9 and J usage is TRBJ1-4; TRBD1 matches 9 bases. J lost 7 bases, V lost 4 bases, and 4 bases had no gene match. This CDR3 comprises 14 residues. CDR1 is SEHNR and CDR2 is FQNEAQ in the germline V gene (reference sequence). The CDR3 DNA reads as TGTGCCAGCAGCTCCGGGACAGGGTCTGAAAAACTGTTTTTT. Residues: CASSSGTGSEKLFF.

The V call is TRBV21-1, the J call TRBJ1-3. TRBV21-1 is a pseudogene locus. This CDR3 contains 14 residues. CDR3 sequence (DNA): TGTGCCAGCAGCCCGGTCTCTCTGGGAAACACCATATATTTT. Protein: CASSPVSLGNTIYF.

The chain combines TRBV5-6 with TRBJ2-7, with unresolved D. CDR3 length: 13 residues. V dropped 2 bases and J dropped 2 bases, with 8 bases sitting between them. Germline loops: CDR1 SGHDT, CDR2 YYEEEE. The CDR3 sequence is CASSFIYTYEQYF. The CDR3 nucleotides are TGTGCCAGCAGCTTTATATACACCTACGAGCAGTACTTC. Based on the CDR3 plus reference TRBV5-6 and TRBJ2-7, the full variable domain is DAGVTQSPTHLIKTRGQQVTLRCSPKSGHDTVSWYQQALGQGPQFIFQYYEEEERQRGNFPDRFSGHQFPNYSSELNVNALLLGDSALYLCASSFIYTYEQYFGPGTRLTVT.

The V gene is TRBV24-1, the J gene TRBJ2-3; 11 nucleotides line up with TRBD2. Germline V gives CDR1 KGHDR, CDR2 SFDVKD. The CDR3 has 15 residues. Losses at the gene ends were 9 bases for V and 3 bases for J; bases not matched to a gene: 7. The CDR3 DNA reads as TGTGCCACCTCCACTAGCGGGAGTATGACAGATACGCAGTATTTT. Encoded protein: CATSTSGSMTDTQYF.

The DNA of the CDR3 is TGCAGTGCTTCGGGACAAGGGGGAGAAGCTTTCTTT. The encoded protein is CSASGQGGEAFF. The chain links TRBV20-1 to TRBJ1-1; tentatively, D is TRBD1 (6 bases). The CDR3 is 12 amino acids. Trimming removed 5 bases from V and 8 bases from J, with 15 bases in between. CDR1 and CDR2 (germline): DFQATT, SNEGSKA (reference sequence).

The chain couples TRBV5-4 to TRBJ1-5, with 10 nucleotides matching TRBD1. V shed 3 bases, J shed 4 bases, and the junction held 4 bases outside the gene matches. This CDR3 region has 15 residues. Germline CDR1 is SGHNT and CDR2 is YYREEE (reference sequence). In nucleotides, the CDR3 is TGTGCCAGCAGCTCTGGGACAGGGGTTAATCAGCCCCAGCATTTT. It yields the protein CASSSGTGVNQPQHF.

This clonotype was observed a few times. The chain uses TRBV14 and TRBJ2-2; D is ambiguous. V was cut by 3 bases and J by 2 bases, with 4 bases left in between. Germline V gives CDR1 SGHDN, CDR2 FVKESK. The CDR3 extends over 13 amino acids. The CDR3 nucleotides read TGTGCCAGCAGCCAGATTAACACCGGGGAGCTGTTTTTT. Protein product: CASSQINTGELFF.

This chain connects TRBV6-5 to TRBJ1-5; D uncertain. Germline V gene sequence: CDR1 MNHEY, CDR2 SVGAGI. The V end was cut by 2 bases, the J end by 5 bases, with 7 bases between. This CDR3 is built from 13 residues. The CDR3 DNA sequence: TGTGCCAGCAGTTACAGGGCACATCAGCCCCAGCATTTT. Residues: CASSYRAHQPQHF.

The gene calls are TRBV5-1 and TRBJ1-1; 8 nucleotides align to TRBD1. The germline CDR1 and CDR2 sequences are SGHRS and YFSETQ. J was trimmed by 5 bases and V by 0 bases; bases with no gene match: 6. The CDR3 sequence is 15 residues long. In DNA, the CDR3 is TGCGCCAGCAGCTTGGTCGACAGGGGCGGGACTGAAGCTTTCTTT. Amino acids: CASSLVDRGGTEAFF.

The CDR3 region is CSATAGLSSYEQYF. The CDR3 nucleotides read TGCAGTGCCACTGCGGGCCTGAGCTCCTACGAGCAGTACTTC. V and J are TRBV20-1 and TRBJ2-7; D perhaps matches TRBD2 (5 bases). Germline lookup yields CDR1 DFQATT and CDR2 SNEGSKA (reference sequence). This CDR3 has 14 residues. V dropped 6 bases and J dropped 0 bases, with 15 bases sitting between them.

The V gene is TRBV4-1, the J gene TRBJ2-4, with TRBD2 matching 7 bases. The length of the CDR3 is 18 residues. CDR1 and CDR2 (germline): MGHRA, YSYEKL. Trimming cost V 1 base and J 0 bases; bases outside gene matches: 9. The CDR3 here is CASSQGRASGLAKNIQYF. For the CDR3, the DNA is TGCGCCAGCAGCCAAGGGAGGGCTAGCGGATTAGCCAAAAACATTCAGTACTTC.

V is TRBV20-1 and J is TRBJ1-6; D gene ambiguous. The ends were cut back, 1 base at V and 4 bases at J, with 11 bases in the middle. In germline, CDR1 is DFQATT, CDR2 SNEGSKA (reference sequence). This CDR3 is 15 amino acids long. This chain's CDR3 is CSARVISGYNSPLHF. The CDR3 DNA is TGCAGTGCTAGAGTGATATCGGGTTATAATTCACCCCTCCACTTT.

The rearrangement uses TRBV20-1 and TRBJ1-2; D call uncertain. This CDR3 contains 13 residues. The V end was cut by 0 bases, the J end by 6 bases, with 11 bases between. In germline, CDR1 is DFQATT, CDR2 SNEGSKA (reference sequence). CDR3 nucleotide sequence: TGCAGTGCTAGAGATTACACAGACGATGGCTACACCTTC. This translates into CSARDYTDDGYTF.

The rearrangement joins TRBV6-2 or TRBV6-3 to TRBJ1-1; D is uncertain. V shed 7 bases and J shed 8 bases, with 11 bases lying between them. The CDR3 spans 11 residues. CDR1 and CDR2 (germline): MNHEY, SVGEGT. The CDR3 bases are TGTGCCAGCACACGACGCTCGGAAGCTTTCTTT. The encoded protein is CASTRRSEAFF.

V and J are TRBV21-1 and TRBJ1-5; TRBD1 is the table's D call and was not checked against the DNA. TRBV21-1 is a known pseudogene. The CDR3 is made up of 17 amino acids. This CDR3 is CASSPGTGRIGNQPQHF. CDR3 sequence (DNA): TGTGCCAGCAGCCCTGGGACAGGGAGGATTGGGAATCAGCCCCAGCATTTT.

This rearrangement joins TRBV20-1 to TRBJ1-2, with 10 bases that match TRBD1. The CDR3 consists of 16 residues. Germline V gene sequence: CDR1 DFQATT, CDR2 SNEGSKA (reference sequence). V was pared by 0 bases and J by 6 bases, with 10 bases of the junction left unmatched. The CDR3 loop reads CSARDVTGGDPDGYTF. The CDR3 DNA follows: TGCAGTGCTAGAGACGTGACAGGGGGCGACCCAGATGGCTACACCTTC.

The CDR3 DNA follows: TGTGCCATCAGTGACGGACAGCATCAGCCCCAGCATTTT. Amino acids: CAISDGQHQPQHF. V gene TRBV10-3 combines with J gene TRBJ1-5, with D possibly being TRBD1 (6 bases). The CDR3 extends over 13 amino acids. Trimming shortened V by 3 bases and J by 5 bases, and 8 bases separated the two germline ends. Per germline, CDR1 ENHRY and CDR2 SYGVKD.

The V call is TRBV5-1, the J call TRBJ2-1; 9 bases are shared with TRBD1. CDR3 length: 15 residues. The junction had 5 bases not matched to a gene; V was cut back by 0 bases and J by 7 bases. Germline-derived CDR1 and CDR2 are SGHRS and YFSETQ. This chain's CDR3 is CASSLVGTGSNEQFF. CDR3 DNA: TGCGCCAGCAGCTTGGTCGGGACAGGGTCTAATGAGCAGTTCTTC. Full variable domain (remainder filled in from reference TRBV5-1 and TRBJ2-1): KAGVTQTPRYLIKTRGQQVTLSCSPISGHRSVSWYQQTPGQGLQFLFEYFSETQRNKGNFPGRFSGRQFSNSRSEMNVSTLELGDSALYLCASSLVGTGSNEQFFGPGTRLTVL.

This chain connects TRBV6-6 to TRBJ1-3; D unclear. V gave up 3 bases and J gave up 0 bases, with 9 bases separating them. The CDR3 length is 15 residues. Germline V gene sequence: CDR1 MNHNY, CDR2 SVGAGI (reference sequence). The CDR3 region is CASSYSMVSGNTIYF. For the CDR3, the DNA is TGTGCCAGCAGTTATTCCATGGTCTCTGGAAACACCATATATTTT.

The chain couples TRBV10-1 to TRBJ2-3, with no clear D. The germline V and J ends were trimmed by 5 bases and 1 base, with 13 bases remaining between them. Germline CDR1 and CDR2: WNHNN and SYGVQD (reference sequence). The CDR3 loop spans 15 amino acids. CDR3 protein: CASSNGGPGTDTQYF. The DNA of the CDR3 is TGCGCCAGCAGTAACGGTGGGCCTGGCACAGATACGCAGTATTTT.

This chain links TRBV3-1 with TRBJ2-5; D ambiguous. In germline, CDR1 is LGHDT, CDR2 YNNKEL (reference sequence). The CDR3 runs to 13 residues. Trimming stripped 3 bases from V and 5 bases from J, with 10 bases between. The CDR3 sequence is CASSHAIRETQYF. The DNA of the CDR3 is TGTGCCAGCAGCCACGCAATTAGGGAGACCCAGTACTTC.